The 10 T cell receptor beta chains reported below all come from one sample, sequenced in a study of metastatic and nonmetastatic thyroid tumors (dated by TCRdb to the early 2020s). Libraries were built with PCR. Sequencing instrument: Illumina HiSeq 4000. TCRdb reprocessing: public reads trimmed at Q25 with fastp, clones called with MiXCR, in-frame beta chains kept. The sample records about 5,100 clones, around a sixth of which are singletons. Over 15% of the sample rests with the top ten. No patient had received any treatment before thyroid surgery. Material: adjacent normal tissue. These receptors were taken from a female donor with papillary thyroid cancer or a benign thyroid nodule (not recorded which). Some clones in this sample may be carry-over from other donors' samples.

By share, this clone ranks as medium-sized (0.01 to 0.1%). The chain uses TRBV2 and TRBJ1-1; 7 nucleotides align to TRBD1. The CDR3 has 13 residues. V lost 7 bases to trimming and J lost 2 bases; unmatched junction nucleotides: 4. Germline loops: CDR1 SNHLY, CDR2 FYNNEI. This CDR3 is CASNSGGNTEAFF. Written as DNA, the CDR3 is TGTGCCAGCAACTCAGGGGGTAACACTGAAGCTTTCTTT.

The chain carries TRBV30 and TRBJ2-7; 15 bases line up with TRBD2. CDR1 and CDR2 from the germline V gene are GTSNPN and SVGIG (reference sequence). CDR3 length: 13 residues. V lost 5 bases and J lost 4; bases outside the gene matches: 0. DNA of the CDR3: TGTGCCTGGGGACTAGCGGGGGGGTACGAGCAGTACTTC. This gives the protein CAWGLAGGYEQYF.

This clone is labeled medium-sized. The V call is TRBV28, the J call TRBJ1-5; a weak D match, TRBD1 (5 bases). This CDR3 is 17 amino acids long. V dropped 5 bases and J dropped 6 bases, with 23 bases sitting between them. Germline-derived CDR1 and CDR2 are MDHEN and SYDVKM. The CDR3 region is CASSPRGLTPRSQPQHF. Written as DNA, the CDR3 is TGTGCCAGCAGTCCACGGGGGTTAACACCCAGGAGTCAGCCCCAGCATTTT. The full variable domain, in which reference TRBV28 and TRBJ1-5 provide the parts outside the CDR3, is DVKVTQSSRYLVKRTGEKVFLECVQDMDHENMFWYRQDPGLGLRLIYFSYDVKMKEKGDIPEGYSVSREKKERFSLILESASTNQTSMYLCASSPRGLTPRSQPQHFGDGTRLSIL.

Note on this clone: The CDR3 does not close with the conserved phenylalanine or tryptophan, likely indicating a read error. The chain has TRBV6-1 and TRBJ1-6, with D maybe TRBD1 (5 bases). Germline-derived CDR1 and CDR2 are MNHNS and SASEGT. The CDR3 extends over 15 amino acids. V shed 1 base and J shed 7 bases, with 11 bases lying between them. CDR3: CASSEEGRENSPLHS. The CDR3 coding sequence is TGTGCCAGCAGTGAAGAGGGCAGGGAAAATTCACCCCTCCACTCT.

As for this clone: Given the absence of the conserved phenylalanine or tryptophan at the CDR3 end, a read error is likely. Because the CDR3's place on the DNA is in doubt, the DNA is left out and the CDR3 is given as listed by TCRdb. CDR3 in amino acids: CASSRKGRYEKMFI. The V gene is TRBV6-2 or TRBV6-3, the J gene TRBJ1-4; the D segment call TRBD1 is taken from the table without a DNA check. Germline V gene data show CDR1 as MNHEY and CDR2 as SVGEGT. Both ends counted, the CDR3 spans 14 residues.

About this clone itself: A much more abundant neighbour one base away suggests this may be a read error. V usage is TRBV11-2 and J usage is TRBJ2-3, with 9 nucleotides matching TRBD2. The J segment lost 3 bases and the V segment lost 2 bases, leaving 12 bases of the junction unmatched. The CDR3 has 18 residues. From germline, CDR1 is SGHAT and CDR2 FQNNGV. CDR3 coding DNA: TGTGCCAGCAGCTTACTCGCGGGAGGGACTGTAGGGACAGATACGCAGTATTTT. Encoded protein: CASSLLAGGTVGTDTQYF.

This clone was observed a handful of times. J is TRBJ1-5 and V is TRBV24-1; 8 bases match TRBD1. Germline V gene lookup returns CDR1 KGHDR and CDR2 SFDVKD. The CDR3 has 16 amino acids. The J segment lost 6 bases and the V segment lost 3 bases, leaving 9 bases of the junction unmatched. As DNA, the CDR3 is TGTGCCACCAGTGATACTAGGACAGGGAACGGTCAGCCCCAGCATTTT. As protein: CATSDTRTGNGQPQHF.

This clone was observed a few times. J is TRBJ2-6 and V is TRBV12-3 or TRBV12-4; D is possibly TRBD1 (6 bases). This CDR3 has 18 amino acids. Trimming removed 2 bases from V and 1 base from J, with 15 bases in between. The CDR3 nucleotides are TGTGCCAGCAGTTTAAGTTTTGGGACATATTCTGGGGCCAACGTCCTGACTTTC. This codes for CASSLSFGTYSGANVLTF.

This clone is categorized as medium-sized. The chain joins TRBV20-1 to TRBJ2-7; 8 bases map to TRBD2. Germline assignment: CDR1 DFQATT and CDR2 SNEGSKA (reference sequence). V trimming: 3 bases; J trimming: 7 bases; junction bases outside the gene matches: 11. The CDR3 is made up of 14 amino acids. In nucleotides, the CDR3 is TGCAGTGCTAGTGTTCCTAGCGGGTTTGAAGAGCAGTACTTC. Protein sequence: CSASVPSGFEEQYF.

V and J are TRBV19 and TRBJ2-4, with D hard to call. CDR1 is LNHDA and CDR2 is SQIVND in the germline V gene (reference sequence). V was pared by 9 bases and J by 6 bases, with 15 bases between. This CDR3 has 13 residues. CDR3: CASSHLLGNIQYF. In nucleotides, the CDR3 is TGTGCCAGCAGCCATCTGCTTGGAAACATTCAGTACTTC.